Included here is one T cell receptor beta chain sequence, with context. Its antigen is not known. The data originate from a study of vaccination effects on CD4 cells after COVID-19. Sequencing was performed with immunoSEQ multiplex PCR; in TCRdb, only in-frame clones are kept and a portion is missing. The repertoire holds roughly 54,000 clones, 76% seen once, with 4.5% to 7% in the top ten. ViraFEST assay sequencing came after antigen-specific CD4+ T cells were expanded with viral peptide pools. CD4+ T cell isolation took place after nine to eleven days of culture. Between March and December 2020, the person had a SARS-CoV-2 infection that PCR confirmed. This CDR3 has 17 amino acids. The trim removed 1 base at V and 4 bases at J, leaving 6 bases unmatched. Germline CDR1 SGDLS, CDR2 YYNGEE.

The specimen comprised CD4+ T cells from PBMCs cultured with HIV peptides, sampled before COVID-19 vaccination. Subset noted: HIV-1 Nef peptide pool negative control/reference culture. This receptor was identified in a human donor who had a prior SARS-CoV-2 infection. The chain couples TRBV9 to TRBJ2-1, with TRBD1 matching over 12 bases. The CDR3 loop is CASSVIGTGGAYNEQFF. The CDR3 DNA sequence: TGTGCCAGCAGCGTAATCGGGACAGGGGGCGCTTACAATGAGCAGTTCTTC. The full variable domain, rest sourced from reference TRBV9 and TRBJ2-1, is DSGVTQTPKHLITATGQRVTLRCSPRSGDLSVYWYQQSLDQGLQFLIQYYNGEERAKGNILERFSAQQFPDLHSELNLSSLELGDSALYFCASSVIGTGGAYNEQFFGPGTRLTVL.